The 17 T cell receptor beta chains in this list originate from one sample, sequenced in a study of graft-versus-host responses after intestinal transplantation. Method: immunoSEQ multiplex PCR; TCRdb's copy keeps in-frame clones and lacks some. The sample lists over 80,000 clones; 90% to 95% were seen once. No antigen is known for these receptors. The starting material was unstimulated CD4+ T cells sorted from spleen or lymph node cells, obtained before transplant. These receptor sequences come from a human donor who was the organ donor for an intestinal transplant.

This sequence joins TRBV30 and TRBJ2-3; the match to TRBD2 covers 8 bases. With V trimmed by 0 bases and J by 2 bases, 4 bases remained unmatched. This CDR3 region has 15 residues. Per germline, CDR1 GTSNPN and CDR2 SVGIG (reference sequence). The CDR3 DNA reads TGTGCCTGGAGTGTGGTAGCGGGGATCACAGATACGCAGTATTTT. This sequence encodes CAWSVVAGITDTQYF.

The genes are TRBV10-1 and TRBJ2-4; TRBD2 matches at 14 bases. V lost 0 bases and J lost 0; bases outside the gene matches: 16. Germline-derived CDR1 and CDR2 are WNHNN and SYGVQD (reference sequence). The CDR3 loop spans 23 amino acids. In nucleotides, the CDR3 is TGCGCCAGCAGTGAGTCGGTAGCACGGAGACTAGCGGGGGGGGAGTTAGCCAAAAACATTCAGTACTTC. Protein sequence: CASSESVARRLAGGELAKNIQYF.

A word on this clone: Different DNA sequences within this sample yield the same CDR3. The chain recombines TRBV6-6 with TRBJ1-1; the match to TRBD1 covers 8 bases. V lost 2 bases to trimming and J lost 5 bases; unmatched junction nucleotides: 4. Per germline, CDR1 MNHNY and CDR2 SVGAGI (reference sequence). The CDR3 totals 14 residues. In DNA, the CDR3 is TGTGCCAGCAGTTACGGACAGGGTATAACTGAAGCTTTCTTT. This encodes CASSYGQGITEAFF.

The gene calls are TRBV4-1 and TRBJ2-7; TRBD2 aligns across 7 bases. Per the germline V gene, CDR1 is MGHRA and CDR2 is YSYEKL. This CDR3 comprises 16 residues. V shed 4 bases, J shed 2 bases, and the junction held 11 bases outside the gene matches. The DNA of the CDR3 is TGCGCCAGCAGCCCTGACCTGGGGGGGACCCCCTACGAGCAGTACTTC. Amino acid sequence: CASSPDLGGTPYEQYF.

V usage is TRBV18 and J usage is TRBJ2-1; 7 nucleotides match TRBD1. Looked up from germline, CDR1 is KGHSH and CDR2 is LQKENI. Unmatched junction bases numbered 8, after V lost 4 bases and J lost 5 bases. The CDR3 extends over 15 amino acids. The DNA of the CDR3 is TGTGCCAGCTCACTTACCGGACAGGACCACAATGAGCAGTTCTTC. This sequence encodes CASSLTGQDHNEQFF.

This chain joins TRBV7-3 and TRBJ1-1, with D unresolved. The length of the CDR3 is 13 residues. Looked up from germline, CDR1 is SGHTA and CDR2 is FQGTGA. The ends were cut back, 4 bases at V and 1 base at J, with 7 bases in the middle. CDR3 sequence: CASSSVANTEAFF. Here the CDR3 DNA reads TGTGCCAGCAGCTCAGTAGCGAACACTGAAGCTTTCTTT.

This rearrangement joins TRBV18 to TRBJ2-2, with D possibly matching TRBD1 (5 bases). The CDR3 totals 13 residues. Germline V lookup: CDR1 KGHSH, CDR2 LQKENI. Trimming removed 3 bases from V and 5 bases from J, with 7 bases in between. Written as DNA, the CDR3 is TGTGCCAGCTCACCGGGGCGGACCGGGGAGCTGTTTTTT. It encodes CASSPGRTGELFF.

The gene calls are TRBV19 and TRBJ1-4, with a possible D match to TRBD1 (6 bases). Germline loops: CDR1 LNHDA, CDR2 SQIVND (reference sequence). This CDR3 has 15 amino acids. The V gene lost 5 bases and the J gene lost 2 bases, with 12 bases spanning the gap. The CDR3 loop is CASSPYRATNEKLFF. The CDR3 DNA reads TGTGCCAGTAGTCCCTACAGGGCCACTAATGAAAAACTGTTTTTT.

A few counts support this clone. The V and J genes are TRBV6-6 and TRBJ1-2; D not resolved. The CDR3 extends over 15 amino acids. Trimming removed 0 bases at V and 8 bases at J, with 16 bases between. The germline V gene encodes CDR1 MNHNY and CDR2 SVGAGI (reference sequence). CDR3 loop: CASSYSISANGGYTF. For the CDR3, the DNA is TGTGCCAGCAGTTACTCGATATCCGCCAACGGGGGCTACACCTTC.

The CDR3 nucleotides are TGTGCCAGCAGTGTAGAGAACCCCACAGATACGCAGTATTTT. Translating it yields CASSVENPTDTQYF. This chain connects TRBV6-1 to TRBJ2-3; D gene uncertain. CDR3 length equals 14 residues. The germline gives CDR1 MNHNS, CDR2 SASEGT. V gave up 4 bases and J gave up 2 bases, with 10 bases separating them.

This clone was seen a few times. CDR3 in DNA: TGTGCCAGCAGCTCCGGACAGGCTTCTAATGAAAAACTGTTTTTT. Translated: CASSSGQASNEKLFF. This chain links TRBV7-9 with TRBJ1-4; TRBD1 matches 7 bases. There are 15 residues in the CDR3. The V and J ends lost 4 bases and 3 bases, in that order; junction bases with no gene match: 5. Germline V gene sequence: CDR1 SEHNR, CDR2 FQNEAQ (reference sequence).

The CDR3 DNA follows: TGCGCCAGCAGCCCCTCATCGATTAATACCCGCCCGGGGAGAATCTTTGGAAACACCATATATTTT. Translating gives CASSPSSINTRPGRIFGNTIYF. This chain uses TRBV4-1 with TRBJ1-3; D gene uncertain. Trimming cost V 4 bases and J 3 bases, with 34 bases left between them. The CDR3 loop spans 22 amino acids. CDR1 and CDR2 from the germline V gene are MGHRA and YSYEKL.

The chain joins TRBV18 to TRBJ1-1; perhaps TRBD1 as D (5 bases). This CDR3 comprises 13 residues. V dropped 4 bases and J dropped 5 bases, with 11 bases sitting between them. CDR1 and CDR2 (germline): KGHSH, LQKENI. The CDR3 loop is CASSLETDTEAFF. The CDR3 DNA sequence: TGTGCCAGCTCACTCGAGACAGATACTGAAGCTTTCTTT.

The V and J genes are TRBV4-2 and TRBJ2-7; possible D gene TRBD2, 5 bases. The CDR3 totals 15 residues. Germline loops: CDR1 LGHNA, CDR2 YNFKEQ. V shed 4 bases and J shed 3 bases, with 16 bases lying between them. Here the CDR3 reads CASSRGGEGYYEQYF. The CDR3 coding sequence is TGTGCCAGCAGCCGGGGTGGAGAGGGTTACTACGAGCAGTACTTC.

The rearrangement joins TRBV7-2 to TRBJ2-1; 8 bases fit TRBD2. With 4 bases clipped from V and 8 bases from J, the junction kept 7 bases outside the gene matches. CDR3 size: 14 residues. Germline V gene sequence: CDR1 SGHTA, CDR2 FQGNSA. As DNA, the CDR3 is TGTGCCAGCAGCTGGGGGACTAGTGACGATGAGCAGTTCTTC. It codes for CASSWGTSDDEQFF.

The gene calls are TRBV28 and TRBJ2-7; TRBD1 is a possible D gene (5 bases). Deletions cut 4 bases from V and 4 bases from J, with 20 bases between. The CDR3 has 16 amino acids. Germline V gene sequence: CDR1 MDHEN, CDR2 SYDVKM. The CDR3 bases are TGTGCCAGCAGTTCACCCCGACAGAGGTCTGGGTACGAGCAGTACTTC. This sequence encodes CASSSPRQRSGYEQYF.

V and J are TRBV4-3 and TRBJ1-6; D perhaps matches TRBD1 (5 bases). The germline gives CDR1 LGHNA, CDR2 YSLEER. This CDR3 has 16 residues. Trimming took off 0 bases at V and 7 bases at J, with 13 bases between the two ends. This CDR3 is CASSQDERGPNSPLHF. The CDR3 DNA follows: TGCGCCAGCAGCCAAGATGAAAGGGGCCCCAATTCACCCCTCCACTTT.